What follows are 22 T cell receptor beta chains derived from one specimen sequenced in a study of cytomegalovirus exposure and HLA in healthy donors. Both 60 Vbeta primers and 13 Jbeta primers went into the PCR. Assay used: immunoSEQ multiplex PCR; TCRdb lists only in-frame clones, some missing. The sample yields 55,000 to 80,000 clones, around 63% seen once. The sample comprised PBMCs. These receptor sequences come from a woman in her 30s in good health and CMV-seronegative.

This clone was detected only a few times. The J gene is TRBJ1-1, the V gene TRBV5-4, with D hard to call. The germline V and J ends were trimmed by 0 bases and 1 base, with 4 bases remaining between them. The CDR3 extends over 13 amino acids. Germline loops: CDR1 SGHNT, CDR2 YYREEE (reference sequence). CDR3 sequence (DNA): TGTGCCAGCAGCTTGGGGGCGAACACTGAAGCTTTCTTT. The encoded protein is CASSLGANTEAFF.

The V call is TRBV29-1, the J call TRBJ1-2; D is uncertain. CDR3 length equals 11 residues. The ends were cut back, 2 bases at V and 8 bases at J, with 9 bases in the middle. Germline V gene sequence: CDR1 SQVTM, CDR2 ANQGSEA. The CDR3 sequence: CSVETVGGYTF. CDR3 coding DNA: TGCAGCGTTGAAACAGTAGGCGGCTACACCTTC.

V is TRBV11-3 and J is TRBJ2-1; perhaps TRBD2 as D (5 bases). CDR3 size: 15 residues. Trimming removed 1 base at V and 6 bases at J, with 13 bases between. Germline assignment: CDR1 SGHNT and CDR2 YENEEA. The CDR3, as DNA: TGTGCCAGCAGCTTAGGGCGGCTAGCAAGCAATGAGCAGTTCTTC. Translation gives CASSLGRLASNEQFF.

This clone was counted a few times. V usage is TRBV19 and J usage is TRBJ1-1; the D is unclear. V was cut by 5 bases and J by 7 bases, with 14 bases left in between. The germline gives CDR1 LNHDA, CDR2 SQIVND (reference sequence). The CDR3 totals 13 residues. This CDR3 is CASSPAGEYEAFF. For the CDR3, the DNA is TGTGCCAGTAGTCCAGCAGGTGAATATGAAGCTTTCTTT.

This chain joins TRBV28 and TRBJ2-3; TRBD2 aligns across 7 bases. CDR1 and CDR2 from the germline V gene are MDHEN and SYDVKM. J was trimmed by 1 base and V by 3 bases; bases with no gene match: 7. The CDR3 sequence is 16 residues long. The CDR3 region is CASSFVLAAGTDTQYF. CDR3 coding DNA: TGTGCCAGCAGTTTTGTCCTAGCGGCCGGCACAGATACGCAGTATTTT.

CDR3 protein: CASSGYRDRGSNEQFF. CDR3 coding DNA: TGTGCCAGCAGCGGATACCGGGACAGGGGGTCCAATGAGCAGTTCTTC. The V call is TRBV9, the J call TRBJ2-1; 11 bases match TRBD1. The CDR3 has 16 amino acids. Unmatched junction bases numbered 8, after V lost 3 bases and J lost 6 bases. Looked up from germline, CDR1 is SGDLS and CDR2 is YYNGEE.

The rearrangement uses TRBV6-7 and TRBJ2-7; 16 bases line up with TRBD2. Being an ORF, TRBV6-7 has a function that is uncertain. The trim removed 4 bases at V and 4 bases at J, leaving 13 bases unmatched. The length of the CDR3 is 19 residues. The CDR3 reads CASSSRPGLAGGVSYEQYF. CDR3 bases: TGTGCCAGCAGTTCCAGACCGGGACTAGCGGGGGGGGTTAGTTACGAGCAGTACTTC.

This chain links TRBV5-5 with TRBJ2-2, with D uncertain. This CDR3 comprises 13 residues. Germline lookup yields CDR1 SGHKS and CDR2 YYEKEE (reference sequence). V was cut by 4 bases and J by 2 bases, with 6 bases left in between. CDR3 sequence: CASSPVNTGELFF. In nucleotides, the CDR3 is TGTGCCAGCAGCCCGGTTAACACCGGGGAGCTGTTTTTT.

The chain recombines TRBV23-1 with TRBJ2-5, with 8 positions matching TRBD2. TRBV23-1 is annotated as an ORF whose role is uncertain. This CDR3 region has 16 residues. The junction had 10 bases not matched to a gene; V was cut back by 2 bases and J by 5 bases. The CDR3 DNA is TGCGCCAGCAGTCAAGGGGTAGCGGGGTCCAGGGAGACCCAGTACTTC. Its protein is CASSQGVAGSRETQYF.

The rearrangement joins TRBV13 to TRBJ2-7; possible D gene TRBD2, 7 bases. The CDR3 has 15 amino acids. Trimming pared 7 bases from V and 6 bases from J, leaving 22 bases between. CDR1 PRHDT and CDR2 FYEKMQ come from the germline V gene (reference sequence). The CDR3 region is CASNSGGGQYGEQYF. DNA for the CDR3: TGTGCCAGCAACTCGGGAGGTGGACAGTACGGCGAGCAGTACTTC.

The chain combines TRBV4-3 with TRBJ2-5; the match to TRBD1 covers 9 bases. The CDR3 runs to 14 residues. CDR1 is LGHNA, CDR2 YSLEER, per germline. The ends lost 2 bases at V and 5 bases at J; junction bases unmatched: 3. Written as DNA, the CDR3 is TGCGCCAGCAGCCAAAGACAGGGGGAGGAGACCCAGTACTTC. Amino acids: CASSQRQGEETQYF.

J is TRBJ2-4 and V is TRBV5-6, with a possible D match to TRBD1 (5 bases). Trimming left V 0 bases short and J 0 bases short, with 13 bases between. Per the germline V gene, CDR1 is SGHDT and CDR2 is YYEEEE. This CDR3 region has 17 residues. The CDR3 loop reads CASSLGAGNLAKNIQYF. As DNA, the CDR3 is TGTGCCAGCAGCTTGGGGGCAGGGAATCTAGCCAAAAACATTCAGTACTTC.

This chain connects TRBV6-5 to TRBJ2-7; 8 bases are a match to TRBD2. The CDR3 has 13 amino acids. The junction had 4 bases not matched to a gene; V was cut back by 5 bases and J by 4 bases. Germline lookup yields CDR1 MNHEY and CDR2 SVGAGI. CDR3 in DNA: TGTGCCAGCAGTATCGGGGGGGCTTACGAGCAGTACTTC. It yields the protein CASSIGGAYEQYF.

Comments on this clone: Compared with germline, one end of the junction differs, possibly owing to a read error. J is TRBJ1-4 and V is TRBV7-9; 9 positions agree with TRBD1. The CDR3 runs to 15 residues. Per the germline V gene, CDR1 is SEHNR and CDR2 is FQNEAQ (reference sequence). The CDR3 sequence is CSSRATGGEGKKLFF. The CDR3 nucleotides are TGTTCCAGCAGGGCTACAGGGGGCGAGGGGAAAAAACTGTTTTTT.

This clone was recorded a few times. V is TRBV2 and J is TRBJ1-1; maybe TRBD1 (5 bases). Germline CDR1 is SNHLY and CDR2 is FYNNEI. V was pared by 3 bases and J by 5 bases, with 13 bases between. This CDR3 has 14 residues. CDR3 nucleotides: TGTGCCAGCAGTGATCCGGGGGAGATGACTGAAGCTTTCTTT. This gives the protein CASSDPGEMTEAFF. Complete variable domain (other parts from reference TRBV2 and TRBJ1-1): EPEVTQTPSHQVTQMGQEVILRCVPISNHLYFYWYRQILGQKVEFLVSFYNNEISEKSEIFDDQFSVERPDGSNFTLKIRSTKLEDSAMYFCASSDPGEMTEAFFGQGTRLTVV.

CDR3 in amino acids: CASSLRDTAAANVLTF. The CDR3 bases are TGTGCCAGCAGCCTGAGGGACACGGCTGCAGCCAACGTCCTGACTTTC. The chain combines TRBV4-2 with TRBJ2-6, with D possibly matching TRBD1 (6 bases). Trimming stripped 4 bases from V and 7 bases from J, with 17 bases between. CDR3 length: 16 residues. In germline, CDR1 is LGHNA, CDR2 YNFKEQ.

This chain joins TRBV10-3 and TRBJ1-2; possibly TRBD1 for D (6 bases). The CDR3 totals 17 residues. Germline CDR1 is ENHRY and CDR2 is SYGVKD. V was trimmed by 3 bases and J by 3 bases, leaving 20 bases between them. The CDR3, as DNA: TGTGCCATCAGTGACCCCCTTTTACAGGGTTACTACTATGGCTACACCTTC. Translating gives CAISDPLLQGYYYGYTF.

This clone was recorded only once. This chain connects TRBV7-2 to TRBJ2-3; D is unclear. Germline CDR1 reads SGHTA; CDR2 reads FQGNSA. V dropped 5 bases and J dropped 0 bases, with 6 bases sitting between them. The CDR3 has 13 amino acids. The CDR3 loop is CASSPQSTDTQYF. The CDR3 bases are TGTGCCAGCAGCCCCCAAAGCACAGATACGCAGTATTTT. Based on the CDR3 plus reference TRBV7-2 and TRBJ2-3, the full variable domain is GAGVSQSPSNKVTEKGKDVELRCDPISGHTALYWYRQSLGQGLEFLIYFQGNSAPDKSGLPSDRFSAERTGGSVSTLTIQRTQQEDSAVYLCASSPQSTDTQYFGPGTRLTVL.

CDR3 region: CASSLGTGGVGRANVLTF. DNA of the CDR3: TGTGCCAGCAGCTTAGGGACAGGGGGGGTTGGGAGGGCCAACGTCCTGACTTTC. V is TRBV11-2 and J is TRBJ2-6; 10 bases are shared with TRBD1. Germline V gives CDR1 SGHAT, CDR2 FQNNGV. Trimming at V came to 1 base and at J to 5 bases, leaving 8 bases not matched to a gene. CDR3 size: 18 residues.

The gene calls are TRBV18 and TRBJ2-1, with 10 bases identical to TRBD1. Trimming cost V 2 bases and J 7 bases; bases outside gene matches: 8. This CDR3 spans 16 amino acids. Germline V lookup: CDR1 KGHSH, CDR2 LQKENI. The CDR3 sequence is CASSPSPGQGSNEQFF. CDR3 bases: TGTGCCAGCTCACCATCACCGGGACAGGGGTCGAATGAGCAGTTCTTC.

The chain has TRBV6-6 and TRBJ2-5; 9 nucleotides line up with TRBD1. The germline V gene encodes CDR1 MNHNY and CDR2 SVGAGI (reference sequence). With V trimmed by 5 bases and J by 5 bases, 9 bases remained unmatched. The length of the CDR3 is 15 residues. The CDR3, as DNA: TGTGCCAGCAGTCATAGGACAGGGGTAGCTGAGACCCAGTACTTC. Translated: CASSHRTGVAETQYF.

This chain uses TRBV6-6 with TRBJ2-5; 7 bases line up with TRBD2. The CDR3 consists of 15 residues. After removal of 6 bases from V and 4 bases from J, the junction contained 11 bases not matched to a gene. Per germline, CDR1 MNHNY and CDR2 SVGAGI (reference sequence). CDR3 sequence (DNA): TGTGCCAGCAGCCGCCGGGAGGAAATAAGAGAGACCCAGTACTTC. Residues: CASSRREEIRETQYF.